The TCR beta chain described here comes from a study of response to subunit inactivated influenza vaccine. The CDR3 has 15 amino acids. J lost 6 bases, V lost 2 bases, and 5 bases had no gene match. TCRdb analysed the RT-PCR reads with MiXCR anew, one entry per CDR3 protein. The table lists roughly 520,000 distinct CDR3 sequences, less than 30% of them singletons. The chain links TRBV12-3 or TRBV12-4 to TRBJ2-7, with 12 nucleotides matching TRBD2. This receptor was obtained from a man in his fifties who received an inactivated influenza vaccine. Sample: CD4+ T cells sorted from PBMCs, taken 5 days after vaccination. The CDR3 loop reads CASSLRLAGDGEQYF. DNA for the CDR3: TGTGCCAGCAGTTTACGACTAGCGGGAGATGGCGAGCAGTACTTC.